This T cell receptor beta chain was recovered during a study of cytomegalovirus exposure and HLA in healthy donors (dated by TCRdb to 2017 to 2019). Regarding the research as a whole: In an earlier analysis of roughly 500 of the donors, 250 to 300 Gb of sequence data and 90 million to 120 million unique TCR beta sequences from about 190 million T cells were reported. Roughly 300 gigabases of sequencing data and around 88 million unique TCR sequences made up an early release that covered under 750 HLA-typed donors. Of the 350 to 450 genotyped donors, more than 75% were placed in the genetic ancestry cluster associated with self-reported Caucasian donors. The study was designed to test whether signatures of past pathogen exposure could be identified by cataloging public T cell receptors. The study profiled the T cell repertoires of approximately 700 subjects by immunosequencing and related them to cytomegalovirus serostatus. Besides the first cohort of roughly 660 subjects, a separate validation cohort made up of over 100 different subjects was used. To predict cytomegalovirus infection status, the study brought together high-throughput TCR immunosequencing, statistical association of individual TCRs with disease status, and machine learning. A later analysis re-analyzed previously published TCR beta repertoires from roughly 690 donors and added high-resolution HLA genotyping to study TCR occurrence patterns. In the later analysis, no new phenotypic data were used to find candidate immune exposures; instead, reliance was placed on TCR beta sequences and their occurrence across donors. In an earlier analysis of 550 to 700 of the donors, high-throughput TCR beta sequencing was used to judge whether each TCR beta V gene segment behaved as functional or pseudogenic. Alongside the repertoire data, information on donor age, sex, ethnicity and CMV serostatus was compiled. A later genetic analysis used genome-wide SNP genotypes for about three fifths of the 666 donors, treating that subset as a discovery cohort. All discovery cohort repertoires had been generated on a single sequencing platform. HLA typing included class I and class II loci at four-digit resolution. Typing coverage differed by locus: A, B, C, DRB1 and DQB1 were typed in about 620-640 donors, DQA1 in 500 to 550, DPA1 in some 570, and DPB1 in roughly 470. Roughly five DR-DQ haplotypes were treated as single units for association and clustering because of strong linkage in the cohort. Across around 400 genotyped donors of the cohort, an average of roughly 250,000 unique TCR beta nucleotide sequences per donor were sequenced, and roughly 20% of those sequences were non-productive. Study-wide findings and limitations: A few of the identified cytomegalovirus-associated TCR beta chains were confirmed in vitro to be specific for cytomegalovirus antigens. The 87-base-pair reads could not distinguish some IMGT-functional V segments, including TRBV6-2 and TRBV6-3, so those segments were excluded. Because HLA typing was unavailable for some donors at each locus, only the typed subset was used in association tests. In a later analysis, the rate of TCR association differed among HLA loci, with DRB1 alleles having the most associated TCRs and HLA-C alleles having the fewest. Sequencing depth was assumed to be roughly uniform across donors in the presence/absence analyses, though that assumption may not hold. Compared with the roughly 670-donor mean, donors in an Asian-associated ancestry cluster had fewer N-insertions in productive TCRs, according to a later genetic analysis. It was suggested by the authors that the approach could potentially be generalized to other disease states and immunological phenotypes. Strong co-occurrence of HLA alleles, especially DR and DQ, made assigning TCR associations to individual alleles difficult. In both the original and validation cohorts, the classifier was reported to diagnose cytomegalovirus status with high specificity and sensitivity. Broadly in line with IMGT annotations, most TCR beta V segments showed up in productive rearrangements about 87% or about 30% of the time in an earlier analysis of under 700 of the donors. The cohort was sequenced for TCR beta chains only, and without alpha or paired-chain data the features that could be detected were limited. A later genetic analysis associated a missense DCLRE1C variant with V-gene and J-gene trimming of TCR beta chains, and an independent cohort replicated the association. A further reported finding was that TCR beta sequences accurately predicted the HLA-A and HLA-B alleles for most subjects in the first cohort. A later analysis reported that several top co-occurrence clusters appeared linked to parvovirus B19, influenza, CMV and Epstein-Barr virus. Across donors, most TCR sequences were observed very rarely, whereas some public TCRs were present in many individuals. According to a later analysis, most CMV-associated TCR beta chains appeared to be HLA-restricted, and the HLA associations seemed to be driven largely by CMV exposure. The sequencing pipeline was judged likely to have produced a cluster of highly shared sequence variants as a technical artifact. In a later analysis, HLA-associated TCR beta chains were found to be more clonally expanded and to have lower generation probabilities than equally common non-associated chains. Around 16 rarely observed V segments, including chromosome 9 orphons, were excluded from the earlier analysis of several hundred of the donors because counts were too low. Specific HLA alleles were associated with roughly 17,000 TCR beta sequences at a false discovery rate of 0.05 in a later analysis. In the study, 150 to 200 TCR beta chains were listed as associated with cytomegalovirus. Linkage disequilibrium might explain the correlated functional status among segregating V segments, but an unknown experimental factor could not be ruled out. For the cohort, immune exposure information was limited to CMV serostatus.

Libraries were built with the immunoSEQ multiplex PCR assay. The multiplex PCR relied on a mix of 60 forward primers for TCR Vbeta segments and 13 reverse primers for TCR Jbeta segments. Amplification of the CDR3 region of rearranged TCR beta genes was performed with a multiplex PCR assay on genomic DNA. The amplified TCR beta libraries were sequenced on the Illumina HiSeq System as 87-base-pair reads. The study's own analysis went as follows. In a later analysis, tens of millions of unique TCR beta chains were counted across the 650 to 700 repertoires, and approximately 11 million of these chains were shared by at least two donors. A nearest-neighbor algorithm error-corrected the raw reads and collapsed the reads into unique sequences, merging closely related sequences to remove PCR and sequencing errors. To assign V, D and J gene segments, CDR3 sequences were aligned to IMGT reference sequences. For a sequence to be retained, a match of at least six nucleotides to both a V gene segment and a J gene segment was required. Rearrangements were classified as productive when the CDR3 lacked stop codons and remained in frame with V and J, and all other rearrangements were classified as non-productive. CDR3 was defined according to IMGT convention as the region running from the second conserved V-encoded cysteine to the conserved J-encoded phenylalanine. The earlier analysis of a few hundred of the donors excluded any sequence lacking an unambiguous match to a single V gene segment. An earlier analysis of 587 of the donors classified V segments as functional when productive rearrangements were above 56.7% and as segregating when the standard deviation between donors was above 5%. A statistical classification framework was built to diagnose cytomegalovirus status from the catalog of TCR beta chain sequences. In a later analysis, TCR nucleotide sequences were compared against IMGT/GENE-DB human TR gene sequences so that V and J genes could be assigned. The TCRdist pipeline was used in a later analysis to assign CDR3 sequences and most-parsimonious VDJ recombination scenarios. In a later analysis, every TCR beta chain was defined by the combination of its CDR3 amino acid sequence and its V-gene family, and reads without a unique V-gene family were dropped. A later analysis removed 550 to 700 highly shared, low-generation-probability nucleotide sequences to deal with suspected cross-contamination and a sequencing artifact. For each public chain, a later analysis derived a clonal expansion index from normalized ranks of inferred template counts within each repertoire. A later analysis computed generation probabilities with a VDJ recombination model fitted to out-of-frame rearrangements, and checked the results against IGoR. In a later analysis, hypergeometric tests were used to score TCR-TCR, TCR-HLA and TCR-CMV co-occurrence, with a repertoire-size bias correction applied to TCR pairs. A later analysis estimated false discovery rates by permuting HLA or CMV assignments 20 times. In a later analysis, co-occurring TCRs were grouped with DBSCAN, and TCRdist sequence similarity was added when clustering was performed within HLA-allele-positive subsets. Repertoires with fewer than 30,000 or more than 120,000 public chains were left out of co-occurrence clustering, as were about 5 repertoires with anomalous nucleotide sharing. TCRdb limited this immuneACCESS table to in-frame rearrangements with V and J called. A share of clones is missing; checked studies link under half to unresolved V genes, and the rest is unexplained. V and J calls and clone size follow that table, whereas D and trimming were derived from the DNA. The sample data list about 130,000 clones, and roughly three quarters of these were observed just once. The ten largest clones represent about 11% of the sample.

Concerning this clone: What antigen it recognizes has not been identified. No clone much larger than this one lies a single base away; base qualities are absent.

In total, over 600 healthy bone marrow donors made up the cohort. Cohort members were all nominally healthy when sampled, although unrecorded immune exposures were likely present. The donor was CMV seropositive and belonged to the group of around 300 seropositive cohort members. Every donor gave a peripheral blood sample, and the peripheral blood mononuclear cells from that sample were used for TCR beta sequencing. The Qiagen DNeasy Blood Extraction Kit was used to extract genomic DNA from the blood cell samples. The germline V gene yields SGHRS for CDR1 and YFSETQ for CDR2. Spanning cysteine to phenylalanine, the CDR3 consists of 16 amino acids. This entry keeps only the CDR3 DNA: 48 bases, framed from base 1. Trimming takes 0 bases from V and 0 bases from J, and the germline ends sit 11 bases apart.

Recombination linked TRBV5-1 to TRBJ2-3, and possibly TRBD1, on 6 matching bases. Sequencing input: PBMCs. This clonotype originated in a man younger than 40 in good health and CMV-seropositive. The CDR3 is CASSLDGGVSTDTQYF. The sequenced DNA is TGCGCCAGCAGCTTGGATGGGGGCGTCAGCACAGATACGCAGTATTTT.